This TCR beta chain stems from a study of PD-1 blockade in classical Hodgkin lymphoma. Study conclusions and caveats: The diversity seen at baseline in complete responders resembled that of newly diagnosed patients. CD4+ TCR diversity rose significantly by C4D1, and CD8+ TCR diversity did not.

TCRdb's copy holds only in-frame clones and misses some; the assay was immunoSEQ multiplex PCR. Of more than 40,000 clones detected, approximately 70% appear once; the ten largest clones hold under 3.5%. Relapse was seen in all patients after autologous stem cell transplantation, and brentuximab vedotin exposure was variable. As regards this clone: Antigen: not known.

Trimming pared 0 bases from V and 5 bases from J, leaving 16 bases between. From germline, CDR1 is SGHRS and CDR2 YFSETQ. The CDR3 totals 16 residues. This receptor was taken from a human donor with classical Hodgkin lymphoma. The rearrangement uses TRBV5-1 and TRBJ2-3; a weak D match, TRBD1 (6 bases). Here the sequenced sample was peripheral blood mononuclear cells (PBMCs), taken before the second cycle of nivolumab. The CDR3 DNA sequence: TGCGCCAGCAGCTTGGGAGGCAGGGGATCGGGAGATACGCAGTATTTT. The encoded protein is CASSLGGRGSGDTQYF.